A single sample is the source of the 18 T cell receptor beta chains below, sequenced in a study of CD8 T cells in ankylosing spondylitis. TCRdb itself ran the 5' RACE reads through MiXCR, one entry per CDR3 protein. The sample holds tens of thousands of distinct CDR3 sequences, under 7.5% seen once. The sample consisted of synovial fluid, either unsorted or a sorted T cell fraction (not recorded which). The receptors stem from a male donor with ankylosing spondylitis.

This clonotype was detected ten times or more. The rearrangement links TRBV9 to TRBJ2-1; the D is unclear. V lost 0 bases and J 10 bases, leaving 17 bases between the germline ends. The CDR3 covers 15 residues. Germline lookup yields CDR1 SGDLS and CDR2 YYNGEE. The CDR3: CASSVDGGPSREQFF. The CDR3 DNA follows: TGTGCCAGCAGCGTAGATGGCGGACCCTCTCGGGAGCAGTTCTTC.

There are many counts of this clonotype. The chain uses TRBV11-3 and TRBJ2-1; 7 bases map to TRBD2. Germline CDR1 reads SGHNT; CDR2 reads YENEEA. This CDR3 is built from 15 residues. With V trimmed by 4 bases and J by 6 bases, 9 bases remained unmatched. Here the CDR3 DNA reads TGTGCCAGCAGCTCGTGGGGAGGGATCGGCAATGAGCAGTTCTTC. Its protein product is CASSSWGGIGNEQFF. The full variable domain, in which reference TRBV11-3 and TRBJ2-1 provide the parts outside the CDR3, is EAGVVQSPRYKIIEKKQPVAFWCNPISGHNTLYWYLQNLGQGPELLIRYENEEAVDDSQLPKDRFSAERLKGVDSTLKIQPAELGDSAVYLCASSSWGGIGNEQFFGPGTRLTVL.

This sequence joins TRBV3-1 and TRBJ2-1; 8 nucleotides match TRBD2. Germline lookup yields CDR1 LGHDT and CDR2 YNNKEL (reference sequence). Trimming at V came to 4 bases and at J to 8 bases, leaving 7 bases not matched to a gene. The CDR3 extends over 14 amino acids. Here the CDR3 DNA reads TGTGCCAGCAGCCTGACTAGCGTCGCGGATGAGCAGTTCTTC. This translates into CASSLTSVADEQFF.

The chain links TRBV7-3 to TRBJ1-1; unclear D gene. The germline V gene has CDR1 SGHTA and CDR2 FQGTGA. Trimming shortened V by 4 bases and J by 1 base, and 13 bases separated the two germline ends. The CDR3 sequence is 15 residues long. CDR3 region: CASSSGPPGNTEAFF. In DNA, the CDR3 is TGTGCCAGCAGCTCCGGGCCCCCGGGGAACACTGAAGCTTTCTTT.

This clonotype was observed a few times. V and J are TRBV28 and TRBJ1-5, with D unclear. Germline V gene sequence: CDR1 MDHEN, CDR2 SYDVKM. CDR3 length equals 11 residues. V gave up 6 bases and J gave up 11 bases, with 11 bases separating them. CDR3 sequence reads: CASRSLSAQHF. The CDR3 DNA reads TGTGCCAGCAGGTCCCTATCGGCCCAGCATTTT.

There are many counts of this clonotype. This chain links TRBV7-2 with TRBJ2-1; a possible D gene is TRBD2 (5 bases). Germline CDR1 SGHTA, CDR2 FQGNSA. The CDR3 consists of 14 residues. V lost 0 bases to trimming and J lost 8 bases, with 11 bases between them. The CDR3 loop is CASSLARAVYEQFF. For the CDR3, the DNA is TGTGCCAGCAGCTTAGCGCGGGCAGTCTATGAGCAGTTCTTC.

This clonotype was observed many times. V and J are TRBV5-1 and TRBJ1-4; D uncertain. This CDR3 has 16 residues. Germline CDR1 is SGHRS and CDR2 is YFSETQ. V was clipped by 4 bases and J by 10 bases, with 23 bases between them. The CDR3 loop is CASSAQVKMDWGKLFF. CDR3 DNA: TGCGCCAGCAGCGCTCAGGTGAAGATGGATTGGGGAAAACTGTTTTTT.

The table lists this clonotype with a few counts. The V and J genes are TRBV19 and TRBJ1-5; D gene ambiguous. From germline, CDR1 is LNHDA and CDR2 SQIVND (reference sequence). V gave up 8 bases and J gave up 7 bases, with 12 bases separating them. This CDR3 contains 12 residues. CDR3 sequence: CASSEGWQPQHF. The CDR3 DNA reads TGTGCCAGTTCTGAGGGTTGGCAGCCCCAGCATTTT.

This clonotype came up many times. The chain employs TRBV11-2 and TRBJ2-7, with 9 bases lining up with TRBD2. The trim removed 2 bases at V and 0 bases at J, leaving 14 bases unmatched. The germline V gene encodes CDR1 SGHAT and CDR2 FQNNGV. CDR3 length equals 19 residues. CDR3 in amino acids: CASSLRASGREGTSYEQYF. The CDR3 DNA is TGTGCCAGCAGCTTAAGGGCCAGCGGGCGGGAGGGGACCTCCTACGAGCAGTACTTC.

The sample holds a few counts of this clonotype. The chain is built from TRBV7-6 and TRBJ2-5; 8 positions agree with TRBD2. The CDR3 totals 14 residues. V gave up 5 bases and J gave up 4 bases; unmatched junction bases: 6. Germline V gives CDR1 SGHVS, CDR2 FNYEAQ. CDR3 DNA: TGTGCCAGCAGCCCCGGGACTAGAGGAGAGACCCAGTACTTC. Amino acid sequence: CASSPGTRGETQYF.

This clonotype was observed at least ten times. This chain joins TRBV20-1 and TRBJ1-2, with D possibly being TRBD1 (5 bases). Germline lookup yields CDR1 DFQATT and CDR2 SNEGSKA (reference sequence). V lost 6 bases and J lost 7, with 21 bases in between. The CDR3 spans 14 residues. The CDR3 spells CSASDGGVFGGYTF. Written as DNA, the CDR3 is TGCAGTGCCAGTGACGGAGGGGTCTTTGGTGGCTACACCTTC.

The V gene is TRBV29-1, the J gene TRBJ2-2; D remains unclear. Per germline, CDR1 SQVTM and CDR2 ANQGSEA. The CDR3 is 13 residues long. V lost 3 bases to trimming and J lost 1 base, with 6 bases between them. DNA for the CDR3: TGCAGCGTTGAGGGGTGGAACACCGGGGAGCTGTTTTTT. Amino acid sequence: CSVEGWNTGELFF.

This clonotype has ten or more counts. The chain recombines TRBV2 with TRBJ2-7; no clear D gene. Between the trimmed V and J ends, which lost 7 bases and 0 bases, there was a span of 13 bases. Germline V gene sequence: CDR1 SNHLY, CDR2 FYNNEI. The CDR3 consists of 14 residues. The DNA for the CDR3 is TGTGCCAGCAAGTTTGGCGGAAACTCCTACGAGCAGTACTTC. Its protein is CASKFGGNSYEQYF.

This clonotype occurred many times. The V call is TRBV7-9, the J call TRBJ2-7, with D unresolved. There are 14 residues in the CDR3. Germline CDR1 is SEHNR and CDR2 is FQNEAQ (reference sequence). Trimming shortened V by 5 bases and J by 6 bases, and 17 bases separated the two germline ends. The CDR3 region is CASSPGTAGSEQYF. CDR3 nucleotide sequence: TGTGCCAGCAGCCCTGGTACGGCAGGTTCCGAGCAGTACTTC.

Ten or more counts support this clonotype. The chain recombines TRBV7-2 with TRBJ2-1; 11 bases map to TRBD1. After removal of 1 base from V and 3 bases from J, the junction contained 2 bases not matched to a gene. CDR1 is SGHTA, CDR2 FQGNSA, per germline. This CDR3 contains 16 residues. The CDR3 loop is CASSLVGTGGYNEQFF. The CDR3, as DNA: TGTGCCAGCAGCTTAGTTGGGACAGGGGGCTACAATGAGCAGTTCTTC.

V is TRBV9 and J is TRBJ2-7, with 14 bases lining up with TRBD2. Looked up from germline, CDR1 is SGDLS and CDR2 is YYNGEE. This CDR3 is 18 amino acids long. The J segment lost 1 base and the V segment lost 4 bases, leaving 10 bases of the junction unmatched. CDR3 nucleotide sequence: TGTGCCAGCAGCCTCGGACTAGCGGGAGGAATATTATCCTACGAGCAGTACTTC. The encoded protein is CASSLGLAGGILSYEQYF.

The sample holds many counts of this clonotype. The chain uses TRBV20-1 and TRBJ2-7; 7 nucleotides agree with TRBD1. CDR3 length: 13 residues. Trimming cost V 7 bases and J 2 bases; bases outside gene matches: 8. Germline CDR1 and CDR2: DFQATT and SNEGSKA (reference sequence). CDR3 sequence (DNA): TGCAGTGTTGTAGACAGGGATCCCTACGAGCAGTACTTC. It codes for CSVVDRDPYEQYF.

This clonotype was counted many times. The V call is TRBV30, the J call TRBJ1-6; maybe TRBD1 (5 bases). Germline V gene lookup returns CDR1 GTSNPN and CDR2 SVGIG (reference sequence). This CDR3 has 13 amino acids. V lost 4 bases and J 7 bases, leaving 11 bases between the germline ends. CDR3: CAWTGRSNSPLHF. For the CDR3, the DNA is TGTGCCTGGACAGGGAGGTCGAATTCACCCCTCCACTTT.